These 5 T cell receptor beta chains originate from one sample sequenced in a study of PD-1 blockade in classical Hodgkin lymphoma. This table comes from immunoSEQ multiplex PCR, and its TCRdb copy is limited to in-frame clones, with some not included. The data contain around 26,000 clones, approximately 95% of them singletons. The time point: newly diagnosed, previously untreated cHL patient sample. Sequencing used peripheral blood mononuclear cells (PBMCs). All receptors come from a human donor with classical Hodgkin lymphoma.

V usage is TRBV7-9 and J usage is TRBJ2-1, with D possibly matching TRBD2 (6 bases). Trimming left V 5 bases short and J 6 bases short, with 11 bases between. Germline V gene lookup returns CDR1 SEHNR and CDR2 FQNEAQ (reference sequence). The CDR3 length is 13 residues. The CDR3 nucleotides are TGTGCCAGCAGCACCGGGACTGCCAATGAGCAGTTCTTC. As protein: CASSTGTANEQFF.

The chain combines TRBV5-1 with TRBJ1-1; D unclear. The CDR3 covers 16 residues. The V gene lost 0 bases and the J gene lost 0 bases, with 12 bases spanning the gap. The germline V gene has CDR1 SGHRS and CDR2 YFSETQ. The CDR3 loop is CASSLVRTQLNTEAFF. DNA for the CDR3: TGCGCCAGCAGCTTGGTTCGAACACAGCTGAACACTGAAGCTTTCTTT.

The V and J genes are TRBV9 and TRBJ2-2; tentative D call: TRBD1 (5 bases). Germline V gives CDR1 SGDLS, CDR2 YYNGEE. CDR3 length equals 16 residues. Between the trimmed V and J ends, which lost 2 bases and 4 bases, there was a span of 15 bases. CDR3 in DNA: TGTGCCAGCAGCGTTCCTCAGACAGCGACCACCGGGGAGCTGTTTTTT. This encodes CASSVPQTATTGELFF.

This rearrangement joins TRBV4-1 to TRBJ1-2, with TRBD1 matching over 7 bases. V lost 4 bases, J lost 0 bases, and 8 bases stayed unmatched. Germline V gene data show CDR1 as MGHRA and CDR2 as YSYEKL. The CDR3 length is 16 residues. CDR3 nucleotides: TGCGCCAGCAGCCCTAGGGAGCAGGGGGCTAACTATGGCTACACCTTC. Amino acids: CASSPREQGANYGYTF.

The chain employs TRBV19 and TRBJ2-7; TRBD1 matches 8 bases. CDR3 length equals 14 residues. V dropped 4 bases and J dropped 7; count of bases not matched to a gene: 9. Per the germline V gene, CDR1 is LNHDA and CDR2 is SQIVND (reference sequence). CDR3 residues: CASSRDRRLVEQYF. The CDR3 DNA is TGTGCCAGTAGTAGGGACAGGAGGCTCGTGGAGCAGTACTTC.